The sequence of this T cell receptor (beta chain) was determined in a study of metastatic and nonmetastatic thyroid tumors. Per the original methods: Construction of a distant-metastasis classifier for papillary thyroid cancer relied on CDR3 differences across clinicopathological groups. Through MiXCR, TCRdb re-clonotyped the PCR reads. It is TCRdb's table, rather than the study itself, that gives the V and J calls and clone size. The table records 70,000 or so clones, more than 13% of them present only once. This clone has just a few counts. The antigen remains undetermined. Nobody among the patients had been given any treatment before thyroid surgery. Regarding the study as a whole: For both blood and tumor, malignant thyroid tumors reportedly showed significantly higher TCR beta diversity than benign nodules did.

The V segment lost 7 bases and the J segment 0 bases; nucleotides outside the gene matches: 12. The CDR3 sequence is 17 residues long. Sequences were obtained from blood. The receptor comes from a male donor with papillary thyroid cancer or a benign thyroid nodule (not recorded which). Some clones in this sample may be carry-over from other donors' samples. The rearrangement joins TRBV12-3 or TRBV12-4 to TRBJ2-7, with 10 bases matching TRBD2. The CDR3 reads CASIPGTSVESSYEQYF. CDR3 bases: TGTGCCAGCATTCCCGGGACTAGCGTGGAAAGCTCCTACGAGCAGTACTTC.